This record concerns one T cell receptor beta chain sequence. V lost 7 bases to trimming and J lost 0 bases; unmatched junction nucleotides: 2. Germline assignment: CDR1 LNHDA and CDR2 SQIVND (reference sequence). CDR3 length: 14 amino acids. The entry originates in a study of shared clonotypes between healthy human individuals. The assay was immunoSEQ multiplex PCR, and TCRdb's table has in-frame clones only and misses some. The profile covers roughly 1,000,000 clones, with roughly 74% appearing a single time and approximately 0.52% taken by the ten largest. The V gene is TRBV19, the J gene TRBJ1-4, with 7 positions matching TRBD1. Specimen: memory CD4+ T cells from PBMCs. The sample's subset: CD45RA-negative fraction. This TCR was sampled from a man younger than 35 in good health. Some clones in this sample may be carry-over from other donors' samples. CDR3 nucleotides: TGTGCCAGTACAGGGGGTTCAACTAATGAAAAACTGTTTTTT. Its translation is CASTGGSTNEKLFF. Looking up the rest from reference TRBV19 and TRBJ1-4 gives the full variable domain: DGGITQSPKYLFRKEGQNVTLSCEQNLNHDAMYWYRQDPGQGLRLIYYSQIVNDFQKGDIAEGYSVSREKKESFPLTVTSAQKNPTAFYLCASTGGSTNEKLFFGSGTQLSVL.